This TCR beta chain is drawn from a study of identifying expanded T cells in peripheral blood (dated by TCRdb to between 2019 and 2020). Background on the whole study: Separate aliquots of the same genomic DNA pool were sequenced to produce technical replicates, and four replicates were compared in pairs.

In regard to this clone: Its recognized antigen is unknown. The input lacks base qualities; no much larger clone sits a single base away.

During the collection period, no immune events, such as infections, were documented for the healthy donors. Time-dependent variance in a beta-binomial model of T-cell clone differential abundance was calibrated using healthy-donor blood repertoires as a training cohort. The training cohort was composed of around ten healthy donors, 3 female and 7 male. An age range of about 29 to 65 years, with an average of about 43 years, was recorded for the donors. Whole blood, obtained from a commercial supplier, was collected from each healthy donor at three time points spaced about 2 weeks apart. For immunosequencing, genomic DNA was extracted from whole blood that had not been sorted. The CDR3 contains 15 residues, cysteine and phenylalanine counted. CDR3 DNA only is kept here, 45 bases in frame from base 1. Trimming costs V 0 bases and J 5 bases, and their ends lie 10 bases apart. CDR1 MNHEY and CDR2 SVGAGI were looked up in the germline V gene.

Findings and caveats that apply to the study as a whole: The authors expected biological variance in healthy repertoires might increase further over much longer intervals such as months to years. The binomial model flagged approximately 1.3 differentially abundant clones between technical replicates but about 16.4 over roughly two weeks and 19 over roughly 4 weeks. For all healthy donors, the variance in clone template counts between two-week samples rose significantly as total template count increased. Across all healthy-donor time intervals, the beta-binomial model significantly cut both the number of clones called differentially abundant and the false-positive rate.

The immunoSEQ Assay, which uses bias-controlled multiplex PCR amplification of genomic DNA, was used to profile TCRbeta CDR3 regions. Processing in the source paper ran as follows. To quantify the absolute abundance of each unique TCRbeta CDR3 region, the sequences were collapsed and filtered. Differential abundance was tested with two models: a binomial (Fisher-equivalent) model and a beta-binomial model that adds time-dependent variance fitted from healthy donors. Clones with fewer than 5 combined templates were removed, and differential abundance was called for clones with a Benjamini-Hochberg FDR below 0.01. Using the form v = (b*log(k)+a)^2, the beta-binomial variance was modeled as a function of the total template count across the two samples. TCRdb took this table from immuneACCESS and kept in-frame rearrangements with V and J called. Such tables lack part of the clones; where checked against another copy, unresolved V genes explain under half of the gap, and the rest is unexplained. That table gives V, J and clone size, and the DNA gave D and trimming. This sample gives about 78,000 clones in total; roughly four fifths of them show up just once. The ten top clones hold under 20% of the sample.

The rearranged segments are TRBV6-5 and TRBJ2-2, with the D gene possibly TRBD1 or TRBD2, each one fitting 5 bases. Input material: blood. The TCR originated in a person between 18 and 70 years old in good health. For the CDR3, the sequence is CASSYSRDHTGELFF. The DNA is as follows: TGTGCCAGCAGTTACTCGAGGGACCATACCGGGGAGCTGTTTTTT.